This is a list of T cell receptor beta chains from one sample in a study of human T cells and chemical hapten exposure. TCRdb called the RACE reads again in MiXCR, with one record for every CDR3 protein. The top ten hold roughly 1.3% of the sample, which has roughly 38,000 distinct CDR3 sequences, 7.6% seen once. Sequenced here: whole blood, sampled in connection with sensitization to the hapten diphenylcyclopropenone (DPC). The receptors come from a woman aged 45-65 years with alopecia areata. Some clones in this sample may be carry-over from other donors' samples. Each CDR3 is given without its conserved first and last residue. The order of the fields is D gene, J gene, V gene, CDR3 protein. D genes are given only for firm matches.

d_call: TRBD1; j_call: TRBJ1-1; v_call: TRBV2; cdr3_aa: ASRQGSTGTEAF
d_call: TRBD1; j_call: TRBJ2-7; v_call: TRBV30; cdr3_aa: AWGPRDRVSYEQY
d_call: -; j_call: TRBJ1-2; v_call: TRBV6-2/TRBV6-3; cdr3_aa: ASSYSPAWADT
d_call: -; j_call: TRBJ1-5; v_call: TRBV19; cdr3_aa: ASTNRREGGNQPQH
d_call: -; j_call: TRBJ1-3; v_call: TRBV20-1; cdr3_aa: SARDRDRLFSGNTIY
d_call: TRBD1; j_call: TRBJ2-1; v_call: TRBV25-1; cdr3_aa: ASSPGQVMSFSSYNEQF
d_call: TRBD2; j_call: -; v_call: TRBV20-1; cdr3_aa: SAPAGTSGSNEQY
d_call: TRBD1; j_call: TRBJ1-5; v_call: TRBV7-8; cdr3_aa: ASSLQGTGQPQH
d_call: -; j_call: TRBJ1-1; v_call: TRBV11-3; cdr3_aa: ASSLGQGRMNTEAF
d_call: TRBD2; j_call: TRBJ2-1; v_call: TRBV18; cdr3_aa: ASSPRTSGINEQF
d_call: TRBD1; j_call: TRBJ2-6; v_call: TRBV5-4; cdr3_aa: ASRKGQGTSGANVLT
d_call: TRBD1; j_call: TRBJ2-2; v_call: TRBV9; cdr3_aa: ASSVAGQVTGELF
d_call: TRBD1; j_call: TRBJ2-1; v_call: TRBV28; cdr3_aa: ASRTGQGGNNEQF
d_call: TRBD1; j_call: TRBJ1-2; v_call: TRBV9; cdr3_aa: ASSGGDSIFGYGYT
d_call: -; j_call: TRBJ1-1; v_call: TRBV7-3; cdr3_aa: ASRYDVNTEAF
d_call: -; j_call: TRBJ1-1; v_call: TRBV7-9; cdr3_aa: ASSHILGQNTEAF
d_call: TRBD1; j_call: TRBJ1-6; v_call: TRBV5-1; cdr3_aa: ASSLAGQGRSPLH
d_call: -; j_call: TRBJ1-5; v_call: TRBV21-1; cdr3_aa: ASPPGQGFDGFSNQPQH
d_call: -; j_call: TRBJ2-1; v_call: TRBV12-3/TRBV12-4; cdr3_aa: ASKQGASDYNEQF
d_call: -; j_call: TRBJ1-1; v_call: TRBV3-1; cdr3_aa: ASSRRMNTEAF
d_call: -; j_call: TRBJ1-5; v_call: TRBV20-1; cdr3_aa: SARDWTVNQPQH
d_call: -; j_call: TRBJ2-6; v_call: TRBV2; cdr3_aa: ASSERRTGFFSGANVLT
d_call: TRBD2; j_call: TRBJ2-1; v_call: TRBV6-5; cdr3_aa: ASSVSGSNEQF
d_call: -; j_call: TRBJ2-3; v_call: TRBV6-2/TRBV6-3; cdr3_aa: ATLAFGSTDTQY
d_call: TRBD1; j_call: TRBJ2-6; v_call: TRBV12-3/TRBV12-4; cdr3_aa: ASSRDRGGSGANVLT
d_call: -; j_call: TRBJ2-1; v_call: TRBV6-4; cdr3_aa: ASSDEADYNEQF
d_call: -; j_call: TRBJ2-7; v_call: TRBV4-3; cdr3_aa: ASSQDRVGGAYEQY
d_call: -; j_call: TRBJ2-5; v_call: TRBV5-8; cdr3_aa: AVPGPLILETQY
d_call: -; j_call: TRBJ1-1; v_call: TRBV30; cdr3_aa: AWSARGNTEAF
d_call: -; j_call: TRBJ1-4; v_call: TRBV6-5; cdr3_aa: ASSSPATNEKLF